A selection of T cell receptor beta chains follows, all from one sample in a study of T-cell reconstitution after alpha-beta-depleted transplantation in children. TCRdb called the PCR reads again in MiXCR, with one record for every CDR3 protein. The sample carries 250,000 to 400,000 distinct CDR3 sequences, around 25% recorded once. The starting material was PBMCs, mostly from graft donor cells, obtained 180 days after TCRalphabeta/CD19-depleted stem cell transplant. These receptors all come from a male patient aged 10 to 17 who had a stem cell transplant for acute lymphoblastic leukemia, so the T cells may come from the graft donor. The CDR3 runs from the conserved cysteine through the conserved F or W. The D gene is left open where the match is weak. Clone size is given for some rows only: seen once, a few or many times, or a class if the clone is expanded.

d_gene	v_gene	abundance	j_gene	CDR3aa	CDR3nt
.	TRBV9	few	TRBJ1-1	CASSVQPTGRNTEAFF	TGTGCCAGCAGCGTACAACCGACGGGACGCAACACTGAAGCTTTCTTT
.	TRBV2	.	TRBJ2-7	CASRTARYEQYF	TGTGCCAGCAGGACGGCTCGCTACGAGCAGTACTTC
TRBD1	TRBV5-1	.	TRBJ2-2	CASRTGTGSTGELFF	TGCGCCAGCAGAACCGGGACAGGGAGCACCGGGGAGCTGTTTTTT
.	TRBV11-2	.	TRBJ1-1	CASSPDRWVMNTEAFF	TGTGCCAGCAGCCCCGACCGTTGGGTTATGAACACTGAAGCTTTCTTT
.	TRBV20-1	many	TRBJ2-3	CSANPPQDPDTQYF	TGCAGTGCAAACCCACCCCAGGATCCAGATACGCAGTATTTT
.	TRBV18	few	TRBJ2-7	CASSSQAGAYEQYF	TGTGCCAGCTCCTCCCAGGCAGGAGCCTACGAGCAGTACTTC
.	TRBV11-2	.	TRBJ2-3	CASSLDLSAAPYF	TGTGCCAGCAGCTTAGATCTGTCCGCAGCACCGTATTTT
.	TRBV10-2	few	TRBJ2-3	CASSESIPTDTQYF	TGCGCCAGCAGTGAGTCAATTCCCACAGATACGCAGTATTTT
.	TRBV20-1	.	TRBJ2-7	CSARGGRVKYEQYF	TGCAGTGCTAGAGGCGGCAGGGTGAAATACGAGCAGTACTTC
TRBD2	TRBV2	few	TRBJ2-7	CASRKGLAANNYEQYF	TGTGCCAGCAGAAAGGGACTAGCGGCAAACAACTACGAGCAGTACTTC
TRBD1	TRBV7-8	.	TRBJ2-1	CASSLPGQGPALYNEQFF	TGTGCCAGCAGCTTACCTGGACAGGGACCCGCCCTTTACAATGAGCAGTTCTTC
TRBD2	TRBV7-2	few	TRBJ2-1	CASSPRGAGAHNEQFF	TGTGCCAGCAGCCCTCGGGGAGCGGGGGCTCACAATGAGCAGTTCTTC
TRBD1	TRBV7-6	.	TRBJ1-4	CASSSWTGYEKLFF	TGTGCCAGCAGCTCGTGGACAGGGTATGAAAAACTGTTTTTT
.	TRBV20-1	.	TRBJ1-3	CSARVAARAFSGHTIYF	TGCAGTGCTAGGGTAGCCGCCAGGGCCTTCTCTGGACACACCATATATTTT
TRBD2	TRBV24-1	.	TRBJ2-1	CATSDPLAGERHEQFF	TGTGCCACCAGTGATCCCCTAGCGGGAGAGCGTCATGAGCAGTTCTTC
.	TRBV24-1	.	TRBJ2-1	CATSDGVDVRSGEQFF	TGTGCCACCAGTGATGGGGTAGACGTTCGCTCGGGTGAGCAGTTCTTC
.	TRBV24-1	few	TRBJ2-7	CATSDFAPPYEQYF	TGTGCCACCAGTGATTTCGCACCGCCCTACGAGCAGTACTTC
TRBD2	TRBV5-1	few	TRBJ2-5	CASSFPAGAGETQYF	TGCGCCAGCAGCTTCCCAGCGGGAGCGGGAGAGACCCAGTACTTC
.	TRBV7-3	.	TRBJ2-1	CASSLFSGDTRYNEQFF	TGTGCCAGCAGCTTATTCTCAGGGGATACACGTTACAATGAGCAGTTCTTC
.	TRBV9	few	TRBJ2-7	CASSAGFNEQYF	TGTGCCAGCAGCGCAGGCTTTAACGAGCAGTACTTC
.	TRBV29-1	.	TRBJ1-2	CSVDQTDNGYTF	TGCAGCGTTGACCAGACAGATAATGGCTACACCTTC
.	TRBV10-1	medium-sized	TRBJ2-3	CASSEQGPGTDTQYF	TGCGCCAGCAGTGAACAGGGTCCGGGCACAGATACGCAGTATTTT
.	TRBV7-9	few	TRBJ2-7	CASSLGPQGGSYEQYF	TGTGCCAGCAGCTTGGGGCCACAGGGAGGATCCTACGAGCAGTACTTC
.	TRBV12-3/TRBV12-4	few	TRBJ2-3	CASSIIRGTDTQYF	TGTGCCAGCAGTATAATCCGGGGCACAGATACGCAGTATTTT
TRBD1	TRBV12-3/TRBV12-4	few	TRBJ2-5	CASRTGAQETQYF	TGTGCCAGCAGAACAGGGGCCCAAGAGACCCAGTACTTC
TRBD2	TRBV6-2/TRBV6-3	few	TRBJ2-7	CASSYSIREGSHEQYF	TGTGCCAGCAGTTACTCGATTCGGGAGGGGTCCCACGAGCAGTACTTC
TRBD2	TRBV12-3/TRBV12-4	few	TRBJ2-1	CASSLVVGGRGEQFF	TGTGCCAGCAGTTTAGTGGTGGGAGGGAGGGGTGAGCAGTTCTTC
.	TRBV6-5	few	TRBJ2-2	CASSYSGHRPPNTGELFF	TGTGCCAGCAGTTACTCGGGACACCGGCCCCCGAACACCGGGGAGCTGTTTTTT